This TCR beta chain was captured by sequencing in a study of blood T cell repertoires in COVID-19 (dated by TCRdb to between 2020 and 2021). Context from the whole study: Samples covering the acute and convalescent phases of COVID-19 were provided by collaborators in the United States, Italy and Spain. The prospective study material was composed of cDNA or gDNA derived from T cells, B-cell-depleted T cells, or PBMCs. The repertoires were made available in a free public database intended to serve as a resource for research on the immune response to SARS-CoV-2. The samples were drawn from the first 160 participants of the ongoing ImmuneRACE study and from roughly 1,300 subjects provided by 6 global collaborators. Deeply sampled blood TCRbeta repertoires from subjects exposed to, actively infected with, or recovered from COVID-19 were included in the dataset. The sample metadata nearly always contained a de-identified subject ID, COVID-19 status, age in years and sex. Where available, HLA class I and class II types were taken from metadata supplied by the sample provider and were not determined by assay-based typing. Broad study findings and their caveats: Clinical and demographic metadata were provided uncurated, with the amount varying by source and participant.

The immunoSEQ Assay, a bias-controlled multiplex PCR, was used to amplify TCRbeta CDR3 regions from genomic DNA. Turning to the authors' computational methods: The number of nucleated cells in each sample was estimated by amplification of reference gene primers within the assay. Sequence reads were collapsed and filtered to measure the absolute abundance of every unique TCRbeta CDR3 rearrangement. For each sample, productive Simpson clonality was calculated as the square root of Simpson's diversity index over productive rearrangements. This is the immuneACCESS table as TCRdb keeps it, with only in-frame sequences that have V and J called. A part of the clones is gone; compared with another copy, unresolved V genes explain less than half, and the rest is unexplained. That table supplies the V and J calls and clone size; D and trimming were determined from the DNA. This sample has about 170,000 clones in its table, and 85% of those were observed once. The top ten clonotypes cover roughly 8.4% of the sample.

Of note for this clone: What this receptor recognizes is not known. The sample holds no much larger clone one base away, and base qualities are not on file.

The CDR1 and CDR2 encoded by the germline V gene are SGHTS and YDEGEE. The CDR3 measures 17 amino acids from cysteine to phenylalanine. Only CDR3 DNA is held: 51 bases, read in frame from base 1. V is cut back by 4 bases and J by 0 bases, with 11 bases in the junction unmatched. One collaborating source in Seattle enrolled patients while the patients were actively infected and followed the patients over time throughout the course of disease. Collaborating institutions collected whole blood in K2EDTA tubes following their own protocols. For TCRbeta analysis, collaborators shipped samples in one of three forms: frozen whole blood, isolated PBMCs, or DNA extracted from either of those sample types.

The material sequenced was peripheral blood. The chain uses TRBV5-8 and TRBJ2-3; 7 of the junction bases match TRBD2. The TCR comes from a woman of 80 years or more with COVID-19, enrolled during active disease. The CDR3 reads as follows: CASSTSRASGSTDTQYF. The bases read TGTGCCAGCAGCACGTCCCGGGCTAGCGGAAGCACAGATACGCAGTATTTT.